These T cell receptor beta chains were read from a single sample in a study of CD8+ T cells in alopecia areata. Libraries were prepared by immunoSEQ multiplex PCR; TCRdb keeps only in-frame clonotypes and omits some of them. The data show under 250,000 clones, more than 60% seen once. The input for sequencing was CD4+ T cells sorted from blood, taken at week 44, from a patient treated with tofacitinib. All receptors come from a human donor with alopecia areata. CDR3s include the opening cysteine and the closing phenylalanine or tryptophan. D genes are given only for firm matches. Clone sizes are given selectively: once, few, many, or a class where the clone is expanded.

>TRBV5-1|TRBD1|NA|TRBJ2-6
TGCGCCAGCAGCTTGGATGGACAGGGCTCTGGGGCCAACGTCCTGACTTTC
CASSLDGQGSGANVLTF
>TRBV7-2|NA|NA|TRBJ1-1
TGTGCCAGCAGCTTCGATAACACTGAAGCTTTCTTT
CASSFDNTEAFF
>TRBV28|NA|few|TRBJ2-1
TGTGCCACCCGAACGGGGGGCCAAATTAACAATGAGCAGTTCTTC
CATRTGGQINNEQFF
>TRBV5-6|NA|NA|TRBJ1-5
TGTGCCAGCAGCCGCGGGTCTAAAGGGCAGCCCCAGCATTTT
CASSRGSKGQPQHF
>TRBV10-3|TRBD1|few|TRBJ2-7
TGTGCCATCAGGCCCGGGACAGGGGGTAGTAGGCAGTACTTC
CAIRPGTGGSRQYF
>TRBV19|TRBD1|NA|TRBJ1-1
TGTGCCAGTACTAGAACAGGGGGCACTGAAGCTTTCTTT
CASTRTGGTEAFF
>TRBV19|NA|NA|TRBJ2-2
TGTGCCAGTAGTATTTACCTAAATAATCAACGAACCGGGGAGCTGTTTTTT
CASSIYLNNQRTGELFF
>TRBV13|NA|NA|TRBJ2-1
TGTGCCAGTACAGTAAAGAGCTCCTACAATGAGCAGTTCTTC
CASTVKSSYNEQFF
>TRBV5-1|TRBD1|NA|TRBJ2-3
TGCGCCAGCAGCCCCAAAGGACAGGATACAGATACGCAGTATTTT
CASSPKGQDTDTQYF
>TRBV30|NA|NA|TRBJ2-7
TGTGCCTGGAGCAAGCCAGGATCCTACGAGCAGTACTTC
CAWSKPGSYEQYF
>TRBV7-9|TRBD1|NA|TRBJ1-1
TGTGCCAGCAGCTTCTGGGGACAGGGGGCAGGGAACACTGAAGCTTTCTTT
CASSFWGQGAGNTEAFF
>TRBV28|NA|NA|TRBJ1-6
TGTGCCAGCAGGCCTCCTATCCTTTCACCCCTCCACTTT
CASRPPILSPLHF
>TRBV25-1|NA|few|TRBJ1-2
TGTGCCAGCAGTGAGCCCGGGGTCGCCTATGGCTACACCTTC
CASSEPGVAYGYTF
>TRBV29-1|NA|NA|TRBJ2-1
TGCAGCGTTGACCCCAGGGAAAGGGGAGGGCAGTTCTTC
CSVDPRERGGQFF
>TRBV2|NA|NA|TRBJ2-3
TGTGCCAGCAGTAGTGTCCAGGGGGATACGCAGTATTTT
CASSSVQGDTQYF
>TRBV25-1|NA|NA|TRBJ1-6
TGTGCCAGCAGTCAGATCGACAGGACCTATAATTCACCCCTCCACTTT
CASSQIDRTYNSPLHF
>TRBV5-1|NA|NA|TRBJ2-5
TGCGCCAGCAGCTCTACAGGGTACCAAGAGACCCAGTACTTC
CASSSTGYQETQYF
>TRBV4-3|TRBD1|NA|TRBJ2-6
TGCGCCAGCAGCCAAGTGTCAGGGGGACGGTACGAGGCCAACGTCCTGACTTTC
CASSQVSGGRYEANVLTF
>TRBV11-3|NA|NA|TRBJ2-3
TGTGCCAGCAGCTTAGAGGGAGATACGCAGTATTTT
CASSLEGDTQYF
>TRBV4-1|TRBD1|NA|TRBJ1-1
TGCGCCAGCAGCCTCAGGACAGGGAACACTGAAGCTTTCTTT
CASSLRTGNTEAFF
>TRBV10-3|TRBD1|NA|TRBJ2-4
TGTGCCATCAGTGAGTCCAGGGGGACGGGAGCCAAAAACATTCAGTACTTC
CAISESRGTGAKNIQYF